Following are 7 T cell receptor beta chains from one sample sequenced in a study of Ad26.COV2.S vaccination and SARS-CoV-2 variants. Here immunoSEQ multiplex PCR was the method, and the copy in TCRdb shows in-frame clones only, minus some. The sample comprises 6,500 to 8,000 clones, 84% of which are singletons, and 29% rests with the top ten. The source was peripheral blood, collected after recovery from COVID-19. The receptors were sampled from a human donor who had recovered from COVID-19.

This chain uses TRBV5-4 with TRBJ2-6, with D possibly TRBD2 on 5 matching bases. The ends were cut back, 4 bases at V and 1 base at J, with 9 bases in the middle. The CDR3 consists of 15 residues. Looked up from germline, CDR1 is SGHNT and CDR2 is YYREEE (reference sequence). CDR3 DNA: TGTGCCAGCAGCCGACGGGATTCTGGGGCCAACGTCCTGACTTTC. Protein sequence: CASSRRDSGANVLTF. Full variable domain (outside the CDR3, taken from reference TRBV5-4 and TRBJ2-6): ETGVTQSPTHLIKTRGQQVTLRCSSQSGHNTVSWYQQALGQGPQFIFQYYREEENGRGNFPPRFSGLQFPNYSSELNVNALELDDSALYLCASSRRDSGANVLTFGAGSRLTVL.

The chain employs TRBV20-1 and TRBJ2-3; D remains ambiguous. The CDR3 totals 11 residues. V shed 5 bases and J shed 6 bases, with 9 bases lying between them. The V gene's germline CDR1 is DFQATT and CDR2 SNEGSKA (reference sequence). As DNA, the CDR3 is TGCAGTGCTGCCCGTCCCGATACGCAGTATTTT. It translates to CSAARPDTQYF.

This rearrangement joins TRBV5-6 to TRBJ1-2, with 9 bases identical to TRBD1. The CDR3 loop spans 17 amino acids. Germline V gene lookup returns CDR1 SGHDT and CDR2 YYEEEE. Losses at the gene ends were 4 bases for V and 5 bases for J; bases not matched to a gene: 15. The CDR3 reads CASSPVPGQGTGYGYTF. In DNA form, the CDR3 reads TGTGCCAGCAGCCCAGTCCCGGGACAGGGTACTGGGTATGGCTACACCTTC.

The chain is built from TRBV7-2 and TRBJ1-6, with 7 nucleotides matching TRBD1. The germline CDR1 and CDR2 sequences are SGHTA and FQGNSA. The CDR3 extends over 14 amino acids. V trimming: 6 bases; J trimming: 6 bases; junction bases outside the gene matches: 5. The CDR3 region is CASSSGTANSPLHF. The CDR3 DNA reads as TGTGCCAGCAGTTCCGGGACAGCTAATTCACCCCTCCACTTT.

CDR3 in DNA: TGTGCCAGCAGCCACTTAGCGGGGGGGCTCCATACGCAGTATTTT. Its protein product is CASSHLAGGLHTQYF. The V gene is TRBV3-1 (or the pseudogene TRBV3-2), the J gene TRBJ2-3; 11 nucleotides agree with TRBD2. Trimming removed 3 bases from V and 7 bases from J; junction bases left unmatched: 6. The V gene's germline CDR1 is LGHDT and CDR2 YNNKEL (reference sequence). CDR3 length equals 15 residues.

The V gene is TRBV7-9, the J gene TRBJ2-1, with 8 bases aligning to TRBD1. The CDR3 consists of 15 residues. J lost 7 bases, V lost 4 bases, and 9 bases had no gene match. The germline V gene encodes CDR1 SEHNR and CDR2 FQNEAQ (reference sequence). Here the CDR3 reads CASSSGQGAWNEQFF. CDR3 nucleotides: TGTGCCAGCAGCTCGGGGCAGGGGGCTTGGAATGAGCAGTTCTTC.

The chain links TRBV29-1 to TRBJ2-7; the match to TRBD1 covers 7 bases. Trimming took 8 bases from V and 3 from J; bases not matched to a gene: 7. The germline V gene has CDR1 SQVTM and CDR2 ANQGSEA. The CDR3 is made up of 12 amino acids. This chain's CDR3 is CSFRDSLYEQYF. The CDR3 bases are TGCAGCTTCCGGGACAGCCTCTACGAGCAGTACTTC.